This T cell receptor (beta chain) is drawn from a study of chemoradiotherapy in HPV16-positive cancers (dated by TCRdb to the early 2020s). Study-level background: Candidate HPV-specific T-cell clones and common TCR motifs were defined through functional T-cell assays on cells from a couple of HPV16-positive patients. Next, the candidate HPV-specific TCRs and motifs were followed in TCR repertoires from around 92 patients with HPV-related cancers. The study asked whether T-cell immunity against the HPV oncoproteins E6 and E7 changes during chemoradiotherapy and whether it affects survival.

The full study reports these points: In HPV16-positive patients, expansion of HPV-responsive T cells during chemoradiotherapy was associated with improved recurrence-free survival. Only two HPV16-positive patients were used to derive the functional definition of HPV-specific T cells, and the survival association was reported for HPV16-positive patients. Expansion of candidate HPV-specific clones and E7-related TCR motifs was observed in the tumor microenvironment during treatment, whereas no such expansion was observed for non-HPV-specific T cells.

There are 15 amino acids in the CDR3, from cysteine to phenylalanine inclusive. The CDR3 DNA has 45 bases and is translated from base 1. According to the germline V gene (reference sequence), CDR1 reads WNHNN and CDR2 reads SYGVQD. Trimming removed 7 bases from V and 8 bases from J; the gene matches leave 9 bases unexplained. On this clone: Its cognate antigen has yet to be identified. The record has no base qualities; no much larger clone is one base away.

Repertoires were sampled multiple times during chemoradiotherapy, which allowed clonal expansion in the tumor microenvironment to be followed. Library preparation used the immunoSEQ multiplex PCR assay. TCRdb provides this immuneACCESS table in a form limited to in-frame rearrangements. Some clones are lacking; in checked studies, under half of them reflect an unresolved V gene, and why the rest are absent is not known. The sample profile shows around 68,000 clones; around nine tenths of them were found once. 4.2% of the sample is taken by the ten largest. The sample was blood, taken from a patient who underwent chemoradiotherapy. The TCR was taken from a human donor with HPV-associated anogenital cancer. Recombination linked TRBV10-1 to TRBJ1-4; the junction holds 11 bases that match TRBD1. The CDR3 protein is CASIGQGATHEKLFF. The bases read TGCGCCAGCATTGGACAGGGGGCGACACACGAAAAACTGTTTTTT.